The 25 T cell receptor beta chains presented below share a single source sample, sequenced in a study of control samples from healthy donors and cancer patients. Method: immunoSEQ multiplex PCR; TCRdb's copy keeps in-frame clones and lacks some. The table lists 150,000 to 160,000 clones, just under 95% of them singletons, with around 5.4% in the top ten. The sequencing sample was made of blood. These receptors all come from a man aged 40-50 years in good health.

The rearrangement links TRBV21-1 to TRBJ2-2. TRBV21-1 is designated a pseudogene. CDR3 size: 13 residues. The CDR3 DNA reads TGTGCCAGCCGGCCCGCTCCTACCGGGGAGCTGTTTTTT. Translating gives CASRPAPTGELFF.

The chain carries TRBV21-1 and TRBJ1-1. TRBV21-1 is tagged as a pseudogene. This CDR3 contains 15 residues. CDR3 residues: CASSRRPRRRTEAFF. DNA for the CDR3: TGTGCCAGCAGCAGGCGGCCTCGACGGAGGACTGAAGCTTTCTTT.

The count of this clone is one. This chain uses TRBV28 with TRBJ1-2; TRBD1 aligns across 8 bases. V lost 5 bases, J lost 7 bases, and 12 bases stayed unmatched. Germline CDR1 MDHEN, CDR2 SYDVKM. The CDR3 consists of 15 residues. CDR3 DNA sequence: TGTGCCAGCAGTCCCCAGACAGGGGAAGGAATTGGCTACACCTTC. Translation gives CASSPQTGEGIGYTF.

J is TRBJ1-2 and V is TRBV4-3; TRBD1 matches at 9 bases. The CDR3 has 16 residues. Trimming at V came to 0 bases and at J to 2 bases, leaving 4 bases not matched to a gene. The germline V gene encodes CDR1 LGHNA and CDR2 YSLEER. Here the CDR3 reads CASSQDRTGVNYGYTF. CDR3 DNA sequence: TGCGCCAGCAGCCAAGATCGGACAGGGGTGAACTATGGCTACACCTTC.

V is TRBV5-4 and J is TRBJ2-1; 9 nucleotides agree with TRBD1. V trimming: 0 bases; J trimming: 0 bases; junction bases outside the gene matches: 4. Germline V gene lookup returns CDR1 SGHNT and CDR2 YYREEE (reference sequence). This CDR3 has 17 amino acids. CDR3 sequence (DNA): TGTGCCAGCAGCTTGGATGGGACAGGGACCTCCTACAATGAGCAGTTCTTC. Protein: CASSLDGTGTSYNEQFF. Using reference TRBV5-4 and TRBJ2-1 for the parts outside the CDR3, the full variable domain is ETGVTQSPTHLIKTRGQQVTLRCSSQSGHNTVSWYQQALGQGPQFIFQYYREEENGRGNFPPRFSGLQFPNYSSELNVNALELDDSALYLCASSLDGTGTSYNEQFFGPGTRLTVL.

This chain joins TRBV12-3 or TRBV12-4 and TRBJ1-1, with D possibly being TRBD1 (5 bases). The CDR3 has 13 residues. V was cut by 8 bases and J by 1 base, with 11 bases left in between. The CDR3 coding sequence is TGTGCCAGCGGGGGTAATAGGAACACTGAAGCTTTCTTT. This sequence encodes CASGGNRNTEAFF.

The chain uses TRBV9 and TRBJ1-5, with D uncertain. Trimming took 1 base from V and 0 from J, leaving 5 bases between them. The CDR3 covers 14 residues. Germline V lookup: CDR1 SGDLS, CDR2 YYNGEE. The CDR3 coding sequence is TGTGCCAGCAGCGTAACAGATAGCAATCAGCCCCAGCATTTT. It specifies CASSVTDSNQPQHF.

The chain couples TRBV12-3 or TRBV12-4 to TRBJ1-5; D gene ambiguous. The CDR3 contains 13 residues. Trimming took off 0 bases at V and 6 bases at J, with 6 bases between the two ends. CDR3 protein: CASSLASIQPQHF. The DNA of the CDR3 is TGTGCCAGCAGTTTAGCGTCAATTCAGCCCCAGCATTTT.

The chain combines TRBV5-4 with TRBJ1-2; tentative D call: TRBD1 (6 bases). Germline values: CDR1 SGHNT, CDR2 YYREEE (reference sequence). The CDR3 covers 15 residues. V was shortened by 3 bases and J by 4 bases, with 16 bases between the two germline ends. Here the CDR3 reads CASSSTGRGSYGYTF. The CDR3 nucleotides read TGTGCCAGCAGCTCGACAGGAAGAGGAAGCTATGGCTACACCTTC. Full variable domain (remainder filled in from reference TRBV5-4 and TRBJ1-2): ETGVTQSPTHLIKTRGQQVTLRCSSQSGHNTVSWYQQALGQGPQFIFQYYREEENGRGNFPPRFSGLQFPNYSSELNVNALELDDSALYLCASSSTGRGSYGYTFGSGTRLTVV.

The CDR3 loop is CASSRANQPQHF. The CDR3 DNA is TGTGCCAGCAGTCGCGCCAATCAGCCCCAGCATTTT. V gene TRBV28 combines with J gene TRBJ1-5; D not resolved. CDR1 is MDHEN and CDR2 is SYDVKM in the germline V gene. V gave up 5 bases and J gave up 3 bases, with 5 bases separating them. This CDR3 contains 12 residues.

This CDR3 reads CASSLEGVFRDGYTF. The CDR3 DNA reads as TGTGCCAGCAGCTTAGAGGGGGTGTTTAGAGATGGCTACACCTTC. The V call is TRBV7-2, the J call TRBJ1-2; D is perhaps TRBD1 (6 bases). The CDR3 totals 15 residues. V lost 1 base and J lost 6, with 15 bases in between. Germline loops: CDR1 SGHTA, CDR2 FQGNSA.

In its sample, this clone was seen once. The rearrangement uses TRBV5-1 and TRBJ1-2, with D tentatively TRBD1 (5 bases). V lost 0 bases and J 3 bases, leaving 18 bases between the germline ends. The germline CDR1 and CDR2 sequences are SGHRS and YFSETQ. This CDR3 is 17 amino acids long. For the CDR3, the DNA is TGCGCCAGCAGCTTGGCCTCGGGGGATCCCTCTCACTATGGCTACACCTTC. It translates to CASSLASGDPSHYGYTF.

The chain combines TRBV4-1 with TRBJ2-7; 10 bases align to TRBD1. CDR3 size: 17 residues. Per germline, CDR1 MGHRA and CDR2 YSYEKL. The V gene end was trimmed by 4 bases and the J gene end by 3 bases; junction bases not matched to a gene: 12. CDR3 amino acids: CASSLQDGTGVYYEQYF. The CDR3, as DNA: TGCGCCAGCAGCCTCCAAGATGGGACAGGGGTTTACTACGAGCAGTACTTC.

This clone is a singleton in its sample. The sample contains more than one DNA sequence encoding this CDR3. The chain couples TRBV2 to TRBJ2-1, with D uncertain. Germline V CDR1 and CDR2: SNHLY, FYNNEI. V was clipped by 6 bases and J by 2 bases, with 2 bases between them. The CDR3 has 11 amino acids. The CDR3 DNA follows: TGTGCCAGCAGCCCCTACAATGAGCAGTTCTTC. The encoded protein is CASSPYNEQFF.

The rearrangement joins TRBV19 to TRBJ2-7; TRBD2 is a possible D gene (6 bases). This CDR3 has 13 amino acids. Trimming removed 3 bases from V and 2 bases from J, with 8 bases in between. The germline gives CDR1 LNHDA, CDR2 SQIVND (reference sequence). CDR3 protein: CASSISGAYEQYF. For the CDR3, the DNA is TGTGCCAGTAGTATTTCGGGAGCCTACGAGCAGTACTTC. The whole variable domain, filled in from reference TRBV19 and TRBJ2-7, reads DGGITQSPKYLFRKEGQNVTLSCEQNLNHDAMYWYRQDPGQGLRLIYYSQIVNDFQKGDIAEGYSVSREKKESFPLTVTSAQKNPTAFYLCASSISGAYEQYFGPGTRLTVT.

The chain is built from TRBV5-1 and TRBJ2-2; TRBD2 might be the D (5 bases). Germline V CDR1 and CDR2: SGHRS, YFSETQ. The CDR3 runs to 15 residues. V was trimmed by 4 bases and J by 2 bases, leaving 12 bases between them. In nucleotides, the CDR3 is TGCGCCAGCAGCGAGGACTTTTCCAACACCGGGGAGCTGTTTTTT. This sequence encodes CASSEDFSNTGELFF.

V gene TRBV30 combines with J gene TRBJ1-6; the D is unclear. This CDR3 has 15 residues. CDR1 is GTSNPN, CDR2 SVGIG, per germline (reference sequence). The V end lost 5 bases, the J end lost 2 bases, and 13 bases lay between the germline ends. The CDR3 nucleotides read TGTGCCTGGGGCCCCCCGAGAACCTATAATTCACCCCTCCACTTT. Its translation: CAWGPPRTYNSPLHF.

The V and J genes are TRBV5-5 and TRBJ2-3; 7 nucleotides align to TRBD1. Per germline, CDR1 SGHKS and CDR2 YYEKEE (reference sequence). Germline trimming cut 0 bases from V and 2 bases from J; bases unmatched to any gene: 9. The CDR3 has 17 residues. The CDR3 DNA reads TGTGCCAGCAGCTTGGGACAGGGAAGCCAAGCCACAGATACGCAGTATTTT. Its translation: CASSLGQGSQATDTQYF.

V usage is TRBV7-2 and J usage is TRBJ2-7; 8 bases line up with TRBD2. CDR3 length: 15 amino acids. Germline V gives CDR1 SGHTA, CDR2 FQGNSA. V shed 3 bases, J shed 3 bases, and the junction held 7 bases outside the gene matches. The CDR3 spells CASSFGGALYYEQYF. CDR3 sequence (DNA): TGTGCCAGCAGCTTCGGGGGGGCCCTCTACTACGAGCAGTACTTC.

CDR3 sequence reads: CASSFLKPRYETGGHGYTF. DNA for the CDR3: TGTGCCAGCAGTTTTCTAAAGCCACGCTACGAGACAGGGGGCCATGGCTACACCTTC. This chain joins TRBV28 and TRBJ1-2, with 10 nucleotides matching TRBD1. The CDR3 runs 19 residues. The trim removed 3 bases at V and 6 bases at J, leaving 19 bases unmatched. The germline V gene has CDR1 MDHEN and CDR2 SYDVKM.

The J gene is TRBJ2-1, the V gene TRBV27; the match to TRBD1 covers 9 bases. The CDR3 consists of 15 residues. The V segment lost 7 bases and the J segment 4 bases; nucleotides outside the gene matches: 8. The germline CDR1 and CDR2 sequences are MNHEY and SMNVEV (reference sequence). CDR3 bases: TGTGCCAGCACACAGGGGGCGCGCGGTTACAATGAGCAGTTCTTC. Amino acids: CASTQGARGYNEQFF.

The chain joins TRBV30 to TRBJ1-5; D perhaps matches TRBD1 (5 bases). The length of the CDR3 is 13 residues. The germline V gene has CDR1 GTSNPN and CDR2 SVGIG (reference sequence). V was trimmed by 5 bases and J by 1 base, leaving 9 bases between them. CDR3 amino acids: CAWGAQSNQPQHF. CDR3 DNA sequence: TGTGCCTGGGGGGCGCAGAGCAATCAGCCCCAGCATTTT.

The chain links TRBV5-1 to TRBJ2-1; 9 positions agree with TRBD1. The CDR3 loop spans 14 amino acids. Germline trimming cut 4 bases from V and 5 bases from J; bases unmatched to any gene: 4. The germline CDR1 and CDR2 sequences are SGHRS and YFSETQ. The CDR3 nucleotides read TGCGCCAGCAGCGACAGGGGGGATAACAATGAGCAGTTCTTC. Its translation: CASSDRGDNNEQFF.

The gene calls are TRBV29-1 and TRBJ1-1; the D is unclear. This CDR3 comprises 14 residues. V was shortened by 0 bases and J by 4 bases, with 12 bases between the two germline ends. Germline lookup yields CDR1 SQVTM and CDR2 ANQGSEA. The CDR3 bases are TGCAGCGTTGAAGAAGACCTTCGGACCACTGAAGCTTTCTTT. Residues: CSVEEDLRTTEAFF.

The V and J genes are TRBV7-8 and TRBJ2-6; D is unclear. Trimming took 1 base from V and 0 from J, leaving 16 bases between them. The germline V gene has CDR1 SGHVS and CDR2 FQNEAQ. The CDR3 is made up of 19 amino acids. The CDR3: CASSLDAGGYFSGANVLTF. Written as DNA, the CDR3 is TGTGCCAGCAGCTTAGACGCAGGCGGCTACTTCTCTGGGGCCAACGTCCTGACTTTC.